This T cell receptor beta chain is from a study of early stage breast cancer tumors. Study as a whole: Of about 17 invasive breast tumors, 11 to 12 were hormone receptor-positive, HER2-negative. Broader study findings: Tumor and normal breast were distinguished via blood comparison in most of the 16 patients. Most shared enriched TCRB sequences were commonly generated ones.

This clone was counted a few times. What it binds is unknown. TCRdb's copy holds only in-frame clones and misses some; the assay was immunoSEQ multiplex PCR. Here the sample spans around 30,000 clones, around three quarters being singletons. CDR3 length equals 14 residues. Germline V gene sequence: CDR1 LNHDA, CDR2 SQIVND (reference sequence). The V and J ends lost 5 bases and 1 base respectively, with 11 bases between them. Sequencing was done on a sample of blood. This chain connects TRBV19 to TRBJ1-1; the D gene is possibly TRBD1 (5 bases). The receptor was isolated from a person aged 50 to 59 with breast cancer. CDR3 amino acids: CASSYRQWNTEAFF. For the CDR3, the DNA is TGTGCCAGTAGTTACCGACAGTGGAACACTGAAGCTTTCTTT.